This TCR beta chain came from a study of blood T cell repertoires in COVID-19. Generated by immunoSEQ multiplex PCR, the TCRdb table keeps only in-frame clones and is missing some. Counted here are roughly 36,000 clones, about 85% occurring once; the ten biggest clones make up about 4%. Germline lookup yields CDR1 SGHAT and CDR2 FQNNGV. The trim removed 5 bases at V and 8 bases at J, leaving 6 bases unmatched. The CDR3 consists of 14 residues. This clone appeared once. The receptor was derived from a man aged 60 to 75 with acute or convalescent COVID-19. The sequenced material came from peripheral blood. The chain recombines TRBV11-2 with TRBJ1-4, with TRBD1 matching 9 bases. The CDR3 DNA sequence: TGTGCCAGCAGCACGACAGGGGGGTTCGAAAAACTGTTTTTT. Translating gives CASSTTGGFEKLFF.